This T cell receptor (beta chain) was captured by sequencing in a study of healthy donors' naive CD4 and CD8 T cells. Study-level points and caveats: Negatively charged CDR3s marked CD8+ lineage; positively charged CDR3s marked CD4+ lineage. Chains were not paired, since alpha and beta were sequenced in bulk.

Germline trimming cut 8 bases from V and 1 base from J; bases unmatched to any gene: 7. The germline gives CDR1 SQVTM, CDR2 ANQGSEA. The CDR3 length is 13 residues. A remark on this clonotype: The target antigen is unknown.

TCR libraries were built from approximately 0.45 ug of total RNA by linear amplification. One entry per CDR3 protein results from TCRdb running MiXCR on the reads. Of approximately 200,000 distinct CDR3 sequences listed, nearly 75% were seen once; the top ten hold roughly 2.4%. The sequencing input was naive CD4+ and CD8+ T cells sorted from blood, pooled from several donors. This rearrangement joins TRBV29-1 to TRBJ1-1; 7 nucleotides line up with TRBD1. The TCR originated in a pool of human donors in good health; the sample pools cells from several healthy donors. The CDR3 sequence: CSFLTGRNTEAFF. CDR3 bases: TGCAGCTTCCTGACAGGGAGGAACACTGAAGCTTTCTTT.